The present T cell receptor (beta chain) was sequenced within a study of T cells after yellow fever vaccination (dated by TCRdb to about 2019). Context from the whole study: The SMART-Seq v4 Ultra Low Input RNA kit was used to prepare libraries from fractions with low cell numbers. Blood was collected at multiple timepoints before and after primary and secondary immunization, and bulk PBMC replicates and cell subsets were isolated. Bulk TCR alpha and beta repertoires were sequenced longitudinally to track T-cell clones before and after primary and booster YFV17D yellow fever vaccination. Two healthy male donors, one aged 18 to 29 and one aged 30 to 40 years, were included in the cohort.

Note on this clonotype: The target of this receptor is not known. Within one base of it there is no much larger clone, and no base qualities were kept.

Beyond this particular receptor, the publication reports: FACS-sorted repertoires could contain abundant contaminating clonotypes from the bulk population, so computational filtering was required. The study included only two donors, which limits how far the findings can be generalized. After the booster, most clones that had expanded after primary vaccination were detected again (roughly 95% of CD4 and around 88% of CD8), suggesting broad maintenance of memory. A small fraction of clonotypes appeared in both the CD4 and CD8 compartments, likely as a result of convergent recombination. Compared with the primary T-cell response, the secondary T-cell response was weaker but faster, peaking on day 5 rather than day 15.

Synthesis of TCR cDNA relied on 5'RACE template switching, a step that introduced a universal primer site along with unique molecular identifiers. cDNA synthesis was primed from both the TCR alpha and TCR beta constant segments. Libraries were amplified in two PCR steps, with sample barcodes and sequencing adapters added in the second step. Sequencing of libraries was done on Illumina HiSeq 2500 (2x100 bp) or NovaSeq (2x150 bp). The paper's processing steps were these. Demultiplexing of reads and collapsing into UMI consensus sequences were performed with MIGEC, and V(D)J alignment was carried out with MiXCR. Clonotypes responding to the vaccine were identified with edgeR on replicate PBMC samples, with the criteria of FDR below 0.01 and a log2 fold change above 5 up to day 15. Each bulk clonotype received a CD4 or CD8 identity based on whether the sequenced CD4 or CD8 repertoire contained that clonotype at higher abundance. TCRdb redid the processing of the public reads, applying fastp at Q25 and MiXCR, and retained in-frame beta chains. Identical CDR3 protein sequences are pooled into one entry, listed with their most common genes and DNA. What appears here as the V and J calls and clone size reflects TCRdb's work, not the paper's. The sample includes 450,000 to 600,000 distinct CDR3 sequences, with roughly 14% observed a single time. Jointly, the top ten make up over 12% of the sample.

The sample's treatment or condition label is to be understood as: live attenuated yellow fever vaccine strain. Two biological replicates of bulk PBMCs were collected at each blood-draw timepoint. PBMCs were isolated from peripheral blood using a standard Ficoll-Paque protocol. RNA was extracted with TriZol from bulk PBMCs, CD4 and CD8 fractions, and dextramer-positive and dextramer-negative fractions. Trimming takes 1 base from V and 3 bases from J, and the germline ends sit 12 bases apart. From cysteine to phenylalanine, the CDR3 is 15 amino acids long. The CDR3 DNA has 45 bases and is translated from base 1. CDR1 and CDR2 were assigned from the germline V gene (reference sequence) as LGHDT and YNNKEL.

This specimen consisted of PBMCs, obtained on the day of the yellow fever booster vaccination. The sequence came from a man aged 25-40 years who received the YFV17D yellow fever vaccine. The V and J segments used are TRBV3-1 and TRBJ1-2, with the D segment identity uncertain. The nucleotide sequence reads as follows: TGTGCCAGCAGCCAAGGGCACACACGGTACTATGGCTACACCTTC. Protein translation: CASSQGHTRYYGYTF.